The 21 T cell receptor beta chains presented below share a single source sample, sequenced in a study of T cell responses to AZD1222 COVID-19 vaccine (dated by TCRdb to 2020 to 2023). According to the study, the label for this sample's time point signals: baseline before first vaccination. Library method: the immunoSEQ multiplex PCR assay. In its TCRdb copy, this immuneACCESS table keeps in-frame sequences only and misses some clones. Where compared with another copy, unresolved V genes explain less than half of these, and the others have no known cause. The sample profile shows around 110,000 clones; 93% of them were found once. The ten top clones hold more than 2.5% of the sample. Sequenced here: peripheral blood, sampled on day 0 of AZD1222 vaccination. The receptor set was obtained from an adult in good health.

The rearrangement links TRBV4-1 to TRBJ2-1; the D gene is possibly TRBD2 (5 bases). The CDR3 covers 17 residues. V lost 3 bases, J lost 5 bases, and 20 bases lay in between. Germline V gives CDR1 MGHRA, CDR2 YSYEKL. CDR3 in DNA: TGCGCCAGCAGCCAGCCTGCGGGTCCTAAGTTGGACAATGAGCAGTTCTTC. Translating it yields CASSQPAGPKLDNEQFF.

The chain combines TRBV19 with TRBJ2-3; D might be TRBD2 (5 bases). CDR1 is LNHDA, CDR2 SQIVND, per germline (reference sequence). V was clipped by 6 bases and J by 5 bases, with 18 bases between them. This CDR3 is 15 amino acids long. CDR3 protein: CASSIASRVQDTQYF. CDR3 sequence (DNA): TGTGCCAGTAGCATCGCTAGCAGAGTTCAAGATACGCAGTATTTT. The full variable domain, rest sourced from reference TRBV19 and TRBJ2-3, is DGGITQSPKYLFRKEGQNVTLSCEQNLNHDAMYWYRQDPGQGLRLIYYSQIVNDFQKGDIAEGYSVSREKKESFPLTVTSAQKNPTAFYLCASSIASRVQDTQYFGPGTRLTVL.

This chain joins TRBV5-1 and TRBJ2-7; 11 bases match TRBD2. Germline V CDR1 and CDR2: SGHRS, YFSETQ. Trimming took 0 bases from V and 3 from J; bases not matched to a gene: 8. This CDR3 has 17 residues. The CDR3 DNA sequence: TGCGCCAGCAGCTTGGGGGACCTGACTAGCGGGGACTACGAGCAGTACTTC. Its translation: CASSLGDLTSGDYEQYF.

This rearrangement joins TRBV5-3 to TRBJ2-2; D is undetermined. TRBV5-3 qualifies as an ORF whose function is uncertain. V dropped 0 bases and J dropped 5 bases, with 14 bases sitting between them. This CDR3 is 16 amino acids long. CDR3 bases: TGTGCCAGAAGCTTGGGCGGAAATACACGAACCGGGGAGCTGTTTTTT. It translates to CARSLGGNTRTGELFF.

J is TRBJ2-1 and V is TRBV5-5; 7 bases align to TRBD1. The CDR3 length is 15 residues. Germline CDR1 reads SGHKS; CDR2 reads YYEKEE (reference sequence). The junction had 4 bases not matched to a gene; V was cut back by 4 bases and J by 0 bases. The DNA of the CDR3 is TGTGCCAGCAGCATGGGGACAGTCTCCTACAATGAGCAGTTCTTC. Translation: CASSMGTVSYNEQFF.

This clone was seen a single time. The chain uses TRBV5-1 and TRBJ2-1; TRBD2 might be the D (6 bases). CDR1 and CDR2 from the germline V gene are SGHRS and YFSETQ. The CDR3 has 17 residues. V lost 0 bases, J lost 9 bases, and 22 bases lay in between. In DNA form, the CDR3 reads TGCGCCAGCAGCTTGGGTGCCGGGACTCGAGTAATTGTTGAGCAGTTCTTC. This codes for CASSLGAGTRVIVEQFF.

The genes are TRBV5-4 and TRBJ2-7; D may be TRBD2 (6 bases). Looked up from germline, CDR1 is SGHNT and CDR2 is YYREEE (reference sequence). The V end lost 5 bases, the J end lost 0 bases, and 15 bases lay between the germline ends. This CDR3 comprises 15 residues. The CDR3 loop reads CASSGGSGLSYEQYF. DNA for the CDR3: TGTGCCAGCAGTGGGGGGTCAGGGCTCTCCTACGAGCAGTACTTC.

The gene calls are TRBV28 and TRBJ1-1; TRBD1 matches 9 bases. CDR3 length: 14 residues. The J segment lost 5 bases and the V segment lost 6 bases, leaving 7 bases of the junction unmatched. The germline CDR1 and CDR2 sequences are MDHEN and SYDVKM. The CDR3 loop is CASSLRTGETEAFF. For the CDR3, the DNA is TGTGCCAGCAGCCTTCGGACAGGGGAAACTGAAGCTTTCTTT.

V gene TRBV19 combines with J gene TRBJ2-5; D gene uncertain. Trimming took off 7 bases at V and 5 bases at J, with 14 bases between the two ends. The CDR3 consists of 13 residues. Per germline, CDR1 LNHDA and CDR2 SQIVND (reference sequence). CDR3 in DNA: TGTGCCAGTAAGGGCGCCAGGACGGAGACCCAGTACTTC. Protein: CASKGARTETQYF. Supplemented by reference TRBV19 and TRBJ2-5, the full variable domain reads DGGITQSPKYLFRKEGQNVTLSCEQNLNHDAMYWYRQDPGQGLRLIYYSQIVNDFQKGDIAEGYSVSREKKESFPLTVTSAQKNPTAFYLCASKGARTETQYFGPGTRLLVL.

CDR3 nucleotides: TGTGCCAGCAGCAGGAACCGGGACAGGGCTTACAATGAGCAGTTCTTC. It codes for CASSRNRDRAYNEQFF. The chain carries TRBV5-5 and TRBJ2-1; 9 bases fit TRBD1. Germline CDR1 reads SGHKS; CDR2 reads YYEKEE (reference sequence). The V and J ends lost 4 bases and 4 bases, in that order; junction bases with no gene match: 9. The CDR3 totals 16 residues.

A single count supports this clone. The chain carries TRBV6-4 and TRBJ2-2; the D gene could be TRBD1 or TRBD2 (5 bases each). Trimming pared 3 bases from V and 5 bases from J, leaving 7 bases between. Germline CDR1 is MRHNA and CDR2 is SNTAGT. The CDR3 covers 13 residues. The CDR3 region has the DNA TGTGCCAGCAGTGAAGAGGGGACCGGGGAGCTGTTTTTT. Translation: CASSEEGTGELFF.

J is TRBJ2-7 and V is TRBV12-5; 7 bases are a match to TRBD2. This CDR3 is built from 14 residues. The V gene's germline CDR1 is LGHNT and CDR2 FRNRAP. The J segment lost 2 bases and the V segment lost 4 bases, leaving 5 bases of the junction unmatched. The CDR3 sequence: CASGSALAAYEQYF. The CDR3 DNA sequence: TGTGCTAGTGGTTCCGCCCTAGCGGCCTACGAGCAGTACTTC.

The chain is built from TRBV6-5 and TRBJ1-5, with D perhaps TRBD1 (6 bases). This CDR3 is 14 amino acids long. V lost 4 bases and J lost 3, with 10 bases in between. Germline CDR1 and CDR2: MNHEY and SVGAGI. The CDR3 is CASSLSGANQPQHF. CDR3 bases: TGTGCCAGCAGTTTGTCAGGGGCCAATCAGCCCCAGCATTTT.

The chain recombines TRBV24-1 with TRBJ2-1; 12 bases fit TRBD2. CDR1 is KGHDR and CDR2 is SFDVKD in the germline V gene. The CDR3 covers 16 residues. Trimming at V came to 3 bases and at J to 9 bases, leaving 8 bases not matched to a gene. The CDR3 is CATSDALAGGVGEQFF. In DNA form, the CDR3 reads TGTGCCACCAGTGATGCACTAGCGGGAGGTGTGGGTGAGCAGTTCTTC.

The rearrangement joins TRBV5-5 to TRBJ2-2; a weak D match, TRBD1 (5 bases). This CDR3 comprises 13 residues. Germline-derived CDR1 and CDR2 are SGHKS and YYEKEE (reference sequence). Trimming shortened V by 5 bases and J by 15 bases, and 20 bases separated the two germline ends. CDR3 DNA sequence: TGTGCCAGCAGACCCGACAGCTACCAGAGGTTGTTTTTT. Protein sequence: CASRPDSYQRLFF.

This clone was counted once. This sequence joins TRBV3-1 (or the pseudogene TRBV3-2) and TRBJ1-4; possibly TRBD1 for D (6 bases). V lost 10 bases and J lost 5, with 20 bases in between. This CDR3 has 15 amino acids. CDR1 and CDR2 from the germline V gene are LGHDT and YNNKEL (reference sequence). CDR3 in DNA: TGTGCCACCTCAGCCACCGGGACAAGAAATGAAAAACTGTTTTTT. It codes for CATSATGTRNEKLFF.

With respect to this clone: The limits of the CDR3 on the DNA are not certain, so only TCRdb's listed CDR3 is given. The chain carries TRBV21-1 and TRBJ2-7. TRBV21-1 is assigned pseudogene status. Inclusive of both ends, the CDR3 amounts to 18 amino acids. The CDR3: CASSKDRFGKGIAYEQYF.

CDR3 nucleotide sequence: TGTGCCAGCAGCTTAAAGGCAGGAGAGACTAGCACAGATACGCAGTATTTT. This codes for CASSLKAGETSTDTQYF. The chain links TRBV7-3 to TRBJ2-3; no definite D call. The CDR3 is made up of 17 amino acids. Germline-derived CDR1 and CDR2 are SGHTA and FQGTGA. V lost 1 base, J lost 0 bases, and 14 bases lay in between.

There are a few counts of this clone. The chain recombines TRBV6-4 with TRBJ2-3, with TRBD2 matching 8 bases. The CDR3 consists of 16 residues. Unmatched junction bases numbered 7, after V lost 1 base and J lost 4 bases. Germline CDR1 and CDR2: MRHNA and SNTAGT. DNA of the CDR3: TGTGCCAGCAGTGACTTTATTAGCGGGACTTCAGATACGCAGTATTTT. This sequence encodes CASSDFISGTSDTQYF.

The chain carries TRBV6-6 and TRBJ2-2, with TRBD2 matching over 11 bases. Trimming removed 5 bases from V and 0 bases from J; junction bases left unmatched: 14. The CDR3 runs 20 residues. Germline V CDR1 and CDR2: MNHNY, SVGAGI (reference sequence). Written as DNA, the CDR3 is TGTGCCAGCAGTCCCCGGGAGGGACTAGCGGTCATGGCGAACACCGGGGAGCTGTTTTTT. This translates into CASSPREGLAVMANTGELFF.

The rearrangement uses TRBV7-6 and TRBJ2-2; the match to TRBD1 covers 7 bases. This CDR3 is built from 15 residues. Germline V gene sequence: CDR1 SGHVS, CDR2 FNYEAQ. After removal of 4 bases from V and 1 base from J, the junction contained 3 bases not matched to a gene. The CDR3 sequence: CASSSTGMNTGELFF. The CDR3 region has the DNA TGTGCCAGCAGCTCGACAGGGATGAACACCGGGGAGCTGTTTTTT.